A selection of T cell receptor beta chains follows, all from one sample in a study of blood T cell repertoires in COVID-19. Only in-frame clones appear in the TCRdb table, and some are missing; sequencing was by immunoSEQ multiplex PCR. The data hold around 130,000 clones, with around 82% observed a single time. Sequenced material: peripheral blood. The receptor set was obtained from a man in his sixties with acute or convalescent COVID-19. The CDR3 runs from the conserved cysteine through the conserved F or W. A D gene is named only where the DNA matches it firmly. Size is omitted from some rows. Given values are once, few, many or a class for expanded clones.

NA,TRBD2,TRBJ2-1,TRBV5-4,CASSPGTSGSGNEQFF,TGTGCCAGCAGCCCCGGGACTAGCGGGAGCGGCAATGAGCAGTTCTTC
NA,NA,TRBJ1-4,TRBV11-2,CASSRGGRATNEKLFF,TGTGCCAGCAGCCGCGGGGGACGGGCAACTAATGAAAAACTGTTTTTT
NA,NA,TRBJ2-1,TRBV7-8,CASSPKPDRMVYNEQFF,TGTGCCAGCAGCCCGAAACCGGACAGAATGGTCTACAATGAGCAGTTCTTC
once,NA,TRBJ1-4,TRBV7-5,CVRRATDRADNEKLFF,TGTGTCAGAAGGGCTACAGACAGGGCTGATAATGAAAAACTGTTTTTT
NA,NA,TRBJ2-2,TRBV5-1,CASSLGSTGELFF,TGCGCCAGCAGCCTAGGCAGCACCGGGGAGCTGTTTTTT
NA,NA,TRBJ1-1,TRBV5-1,CASSFTLQPRTGLNTEAFF,TGCGCCAGCAGCTTCACCCTTCAACCTAGGACGGGATTGAACACTGAAGCTTTCTTT
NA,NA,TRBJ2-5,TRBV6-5,CASSYSTLAQETQYF,TGTGCCAGCAGTTACTCGACTCTAGCCCAAGAGACCCAGTACTTC
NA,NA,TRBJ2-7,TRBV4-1,CASSQGASGQGREQYF,TGCGCCAGCAGCCAAGGCGCCTCGGGTCAGGGCCGAGAGCAGTACTTC
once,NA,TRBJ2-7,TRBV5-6,CASSLYSSYEQYF,TGTGCCAGCAGCTTGTACTCCTCCTACGAGCAGTACTTC
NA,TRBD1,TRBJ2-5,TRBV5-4,CASSKGTALGTQYF,TGTGCCAGCAGCAAAGGGACAGCTTTGGGGACCCAGTACTTC
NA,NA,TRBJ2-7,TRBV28,CASSSPEDEQYF,TGTGCCAGCAGTTCCCCAGAAGACGAGCAGTACTTC
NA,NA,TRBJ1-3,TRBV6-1,CASSDRGTGNTIYF,TGTGCCAGCAGTGACAGGGGAACCGGAAACACCATATATTTT
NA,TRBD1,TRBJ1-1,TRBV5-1,CASSFLQGEAFF,TGCGCCAGCAGCTTCCTACAGGGGGAAGCTTTCTTT
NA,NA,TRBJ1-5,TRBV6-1,CASSEAGRNQPQHF,TGTGCCAGCAGTGAAGCGGGGAGGAATCAGCCCCAGCATTTT
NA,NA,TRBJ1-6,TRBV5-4,CASSLDFYNSPLHF,TGTGCCAGCAGCTTGGACTTCTATAATTCACCCCTCCACTTT
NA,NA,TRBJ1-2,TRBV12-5,CASGLQGHPNYGYTF,TGTGCTAGTGGTTTGCAGGGTCACCCTAACTATGGCTACACCTTC
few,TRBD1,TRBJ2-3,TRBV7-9,CASSLDRGSTDTQYF,TGTGCCAGCAGCTTGGACAGGGGAAGCACAGATACGCAGTATTTT
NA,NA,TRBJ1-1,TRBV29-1,CSVGVGGASTEAFF,TGCAGCGTTGGAGTGGGGGGAGCGAGCACTGAAGCTTTCTTT
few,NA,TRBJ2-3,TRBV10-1,CASSGQRTDTQYF,TGCGCCAGCAGCGGACAGCGAACAGATACGCAGTATTTT
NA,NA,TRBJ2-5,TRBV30,CAWSSGTSQETQYF,TGTGCCTGGAGTTCAGGAACCAGCCAAGAGACCCAGTACTTC
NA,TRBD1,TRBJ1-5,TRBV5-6,CASSSANRGPNQPQHF,TGTGCCAGCAGCTCCGCCAACAGGGGCCCCAATCAGCCCCAGCATTTT
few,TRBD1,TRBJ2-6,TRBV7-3,CASSLTGSGANVLTF,TGTGCCAGCAGCTTGACAGGGTCTGGGGCCAACGTCCTGACTTTC
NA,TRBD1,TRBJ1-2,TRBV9,CASSGQGMRLGYTF,TGTGCCAGCAGCGGACAGGGTATGCGGCTTGGCTACACCTTC
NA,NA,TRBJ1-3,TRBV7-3,CASSLMSGVGNTIYF,TGTGCCAGCAGCTTAATGTCGGGGGTCGGAAACACCATATATTTT
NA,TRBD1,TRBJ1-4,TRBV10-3,CAISESGTGTNEKLFF,TGTGCCATCAGTGAGTCCGGGACAGGGACTAATGAAAAACTGTTTTTT
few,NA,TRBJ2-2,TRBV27,CASSLTSRGTGELFF,TGTGCCAGCAGTTTAACCTCTCGGGGAACCGGGGAGCTGTTTTTT
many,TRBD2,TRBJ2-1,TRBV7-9,CASSLAFFSSGRYNEQFF,TGTGCCAGCAGCTTAGCTTTTTTCAGTAGCGGGAGGTACAATGAGCAGTTCTTC
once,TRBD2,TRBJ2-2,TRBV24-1,CATSDGGEHTGELFF,TGTGCCACCAGTGATGGGGGGGAGCATACCGGGGAGCTGTTTTTT
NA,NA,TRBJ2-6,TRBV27,CASSFVSGANVLTF,TGTGCCAGCAGTTTCGTCTCTGGGGCCAACGTCCTGACTTTC
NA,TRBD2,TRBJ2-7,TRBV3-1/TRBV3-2,CASSRREGSYEQYF,TGTGCCAGCAGCCGAAGGGAGGGTTCCTACGAGCAGTACTTC
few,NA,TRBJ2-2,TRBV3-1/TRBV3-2,CASSLTSTGELFF,TGTGCCAGCAGCCTGACTAGCACCGGGGAGCTGTTTTTT
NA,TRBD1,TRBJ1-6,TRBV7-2,CASSLEGAGGSPLHF,TGTGCCAGCAGCTTAGAAGGTGCAGGGGGCTCACCCCTCCACTTT
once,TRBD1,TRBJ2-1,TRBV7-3,CASSFGQGSYNEQFF,TGTGCCAGCAGCTTCGGACAGGGCTCCTACAATGAGCAGTTCTTC
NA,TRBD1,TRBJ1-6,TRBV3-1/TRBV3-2,CASSQEIGRGNSPLHF,TGTGCCAGCAGCCAAGAAATCGGCAGGGGGAATTCACCCCTCCACTTT
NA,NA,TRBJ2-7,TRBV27,CASSGPGGVSGEQYF,TGTGCCAGCAGTGGCCCCGGAGGGGTTTCGGGTGAGCAGTACTTC
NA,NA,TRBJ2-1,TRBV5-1,CASSLSGYNEQFF,TGCGCCAGCAGCTTGTCAGGGTACAATGAGCAGTTCTTC
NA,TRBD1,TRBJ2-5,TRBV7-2,CASSSVRDRVTQYF,TGTGCCAGCAGCTCGGTCCGGGACAGGGTAACCCAGTACTTC
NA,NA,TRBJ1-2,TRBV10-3,CAISDQSSNYGYTF,TGTGCCATCAGTGATCAGTCGTCAAACTATGGCTACACCTTC
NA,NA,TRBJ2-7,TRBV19,CASSTSGQTDSEQYF,TGTGCCAGTAGTACCTCAGGACAGACGGATAGCGAGCAGTACTTC
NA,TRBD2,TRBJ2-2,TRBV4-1,CASSQELAGVGELFF,TGCGCCAGCAGCCAGGAGCTAGCGGGAGTCGGGGAGCTGTTTTTT
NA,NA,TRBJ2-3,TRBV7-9,CASSLAGGRSPDTQYF,TGTGCCAGCAGCTTAGCCGGGGGAAGGTCACCAGATACGCAGTATTTT
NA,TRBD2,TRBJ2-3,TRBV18,CASSPLAEFTDTQYF,TGTGCCAGCTCGCCACTAGCGGAGTTCACAGATACGCAGTATTTT
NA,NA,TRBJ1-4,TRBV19,CASSPQAVVNEKLFF,TGTGCCAGTAGCCCCCAGGCCGTGGTTAATGAAAAACTGTTTTTT
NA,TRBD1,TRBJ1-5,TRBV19,CASSIGDSSNQPQHF,TGTGCCAGTAGTATAGGGGACAGTAGCAATCAGCCCCAGCATTTT
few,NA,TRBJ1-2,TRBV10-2,CASSLTGLDGYTF,TGCGCCAGCAGCCTTACAGGGCTAGATGGCTACACCTTC
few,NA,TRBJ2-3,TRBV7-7,CASSLTDTDTQYF,TGTGCCAGCAGCTTAACAGACACAGATACGCAGTATTTT
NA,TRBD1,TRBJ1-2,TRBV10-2,CATAEGQIAANYGYTF,TGCGCCACCGCGGAGGGACAGATCGCCGCTAACTATGGCTACACCTTC
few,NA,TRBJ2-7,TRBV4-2,CASSQVVPYEQYF,TGTGCCAGCAGCCAAGTAGTACCCTACGAGCAGTACTTC
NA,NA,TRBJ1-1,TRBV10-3,CAISGPGSYTEAFF,TGTGCCATCAGTGGGCCAGGTTCGTACACTGAAGCTTTCTTT
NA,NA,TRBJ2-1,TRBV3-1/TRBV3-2,CASSPGDEQFF,TGTGCCAGCAGCCCGGGGGATGAGCAGTTCTTC
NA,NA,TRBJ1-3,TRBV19,CASSSPGSGNTIYF,TGTGCCAGTAGTTCACCGGGCTCTGGAAACACCATATATTTT
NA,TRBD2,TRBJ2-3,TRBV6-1,CASSEPSGGFNTQYF,TGTGCCAGCAGTGAACCCAGCGGGGGCTTCAATACGCAGTATTTT
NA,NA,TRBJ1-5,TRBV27,CASSTQGSGKHF,TGTGCCAGCAGTACACAGGGAAGTGGGAAGCATTTT
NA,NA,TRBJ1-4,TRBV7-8,CASSLGTATNEKLFF,TGTGCCAGCAGCTTAGGGACAGCTACTAATGAAAAACTGTTTTTT
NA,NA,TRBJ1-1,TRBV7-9,CASSPQRDTEAFF,TGTGCCAGCAGCCCGCAGCGGGACACTGAAGCTTTCTTT
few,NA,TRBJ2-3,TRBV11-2,CASSLKAGNPSTDTQYF,TGTGCCAGCAGCTTAAAGGCGGGTAACCCTAGCACAGATACGCAGTATTTT
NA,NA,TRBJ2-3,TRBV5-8,CASSDAQGPGTDTQYF,TGTGCCAGCAGCGACGCGCAGGGGCCCGGCACAGATACGCAGTATTTT
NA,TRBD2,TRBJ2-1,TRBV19,CASRLAGQYNEQFF,TGTGCCAGTCGACTAGCGGGGCAATACAATGAGCAGTTCTTC
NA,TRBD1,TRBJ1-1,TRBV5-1,CASSLMTGGDTEAFF,TGCGCCAGCAGCCTAATGACAGGGGGGGACACTGAAGCTTTCTTT